This TCR beta chain was profiled in a study of blood T cell repertoires in COVID-19. Study details: Italy, Spain and the United States were the sources of the convalescent and acute COVID-19 samples. T cells, B-cell-depleted T cells, or PBMCs supplied cDNA or gDNA.

Authors' methods: Quantification of nucleated cells was approximated via reference gene primer amplification. Profiling relied on immunoSEQ multiplex PCR, and the TCRdb table lists in-frame clones only, not all of them. The V and J calls and clone size were taken over from that table, and D and trimming were inferred from the DNA. The table shows roughly 3,400 clones, with 75% to 90% occurring only once. CDR3 length equals 12 residues. With 8 bases clipped from V and 8 bases from J, the junction kept 8 bases outside the gene matches. The TCR was taken from a human donor with active COVID-19. The donor label of this sample is uncertain. The chain is built from TRBV12-3 or TRBV12-4 and TRBJ1-2; 7 nucleotides agree with TRBD1. The source material was peripheral blood. The CDR3 reads CASSKGAEGYTF. The CDR3 coding sequence is TGTGCCAGCTCTAAGGGGGCGGAGGGCTACACCTTC.